Listed here are 6 T cell receptor beta chains from one sample, sequenced in a study of monozygotic twins with inflammatory bowel disease. Reanalyzing the 5' RACE reads, TCRdb keeps one entry per CDR3 protein, without DNA. This sample carries about 330,000 distinct CDR3 sequences, with approximately 2% going to the ten biggest clones. Sequencing used blood. The receptors were sampled from a human donor with ulcerative colitis or Crohn's disease, or a healthy co-twin of an affected twin (not recorded which).

V gene TRBV27 combines with J gene TRBJ2-7; TCRdb's D call of TRBD1 is untestable without DNA. The CDR3 covers 15 residues. Germline V lookup: CDR1 MNHEY, CDR2 SMNVEV (reference sequence). Here the CDR3 reads CASSSPGGYSYEQYF.

This chain connects TRBV7-2 to TRBJ1-6; TCRdb's assignment of TRBD1 cannot be checked, as there is no DNA. This CDR3 is built from 16 residues. Germline-derived CDR1 and CDR2 are SGHTA and FQGNSA. CDR3 amino acids: CASSLGVRSYNSPLHF.

The chain is built from TRBV20-1 and TRBJ2-7; the TCRdb D gene call, TRBD1, has no DNA to confirm it. The CDR3 spans 13 residues. CDR1 is DFQATT, CDR2 SNEGSKA, per germline (reference sequence). The CDR3 sequence is CSARQGSINEQYF.

This chain connects TRBV15 to TRBJ2-1; TCRdb selects TRBD2, and the lack of DNA leaves this call unchecked. Germline assignment: CDR1 LNHNV and CDR2 YYDKDF (reference sequence). This CDR3 has 15 residues. CDR3 sequence: CATSRATSGRDEQFF.

The chain carries TRBV5-1 and TRBJ2-3; TCRdb's D call, TRBD1, is unchecked because there is no DNA. Germline V gives CDR1 SGHRS, CDR2 YFSETQ. The CDR3 consists of 15 residues. CDR3 loop: CASSLAGGAGDTQYF.

The rearrangement links TRBV7-2 to TRBJ2-2. Per germline, CDR1 SGHTA and CDR2 FQGNSA. This CDR3 spans 15 amino acids. CDR3 region: CASSPRGLTAGELFF.